These T cell receptor beta chains were read from a single sample in a study of STAT5B mutations in CD4+ large granular lymphocyte leukemia. This table comes from immunoSEQ multiplex PCR, and its TCRdb copy is limited to in-frame clones, with some not included. The sample consists of around 30,000 clones, approximately 70% of them appearing once. The specimen sequenced was CD4+ T cells from blood buffy coats. These receptors were collected from a human donor in good health. The conserved cysteine and the conserved F or W are not part of the CDR3 here.

>TRBJ1-2|TRBV4-2
ASSQDFKGSYT
>TRBJ2-7|TRBV4-1
ASSQADFLGGTGVYEQY
>TRBJ2-3|TRBV1
TSSQEEAGDTDTQY
>TRBJ2-2|TRBV6-5
ASFSGLDTGELF
>TRBJ2-4|TRBV2
ASGFGGTIAKNIQY
>TRBJ1-6|TRBV27
ASSWRGDNSPLH
>TRBJ2-3|TRBV4-3
ASSQDTGDSTDTQY
>TRBJ2-3|TRBV9
ASSTQPQGGTDTQY
>TRBJ1-4|TRBV6-6
ASRGTGKEKLF
>TRBJ1-2|TRBV30
AWHGEGRYRDGYT
>TRBJ1-1|TRBV18
ASSPARTTGEGAF
>TRBJ2-5|TRBV6-1
ASTLGRETQY
>TRBJ2-1|TRBV5-1
ASSLSTGSGNEQF
>TRBJ2-2|TRBV21-1
ASRASGVSTGELF
>TRBJ2-3|TRBV9
ASSVGSGGAWAQY
>TRBJ2-1|TRBV7-3
ASSPGWGYNEQF
>TRBJ1-2|TRBV7-8
ASSQGPDYGYT
>TRBJ2-5|TRBV29-1
SVGEEETQY
>TRBJ2-5|TRBV2
ASSVGVQETQY
>TRBJ1-2|TRBV15
ATSRDQGYGYT
>TRBJ2-1|TRBV4-3
ASSQDVNGGRWF
>TRBJ1-1|TRBV7-2
ASSPDRARGMNTEAF
>TRBJ2-7|TRBV6-1
ASRLRGTYHEQY
>TRBJ1-1|TRBV18
ASSPGGARTEAF
>TRBJ2-7|TRBV5-4
ASSLDTGTVNEQY
>TRBJ1-4|TRBV10-3
AISAAGPGKLF
>TRBJ2-7|TRBV29-1
SVGETYEQY
>TRBJ2-1|TRBV2
ASKTGGAYNEQF
>TRBJ2-3|TRBV9
ASSVGLAGGITDTQY
>TRBJ2-7|TRBV19
ASSIQGYSYEQY
>TRBJ2-1|TRBV7-6
ASSILGRGGNEQF
>TRBJ2-2|TRBV6-4
ASSLTANTGELF
>TRBJ1-4|TRBV7-2
ASSPLGGGGADEKLF
>TRBJ1-2|TRBV5-1
ASSESRGLNYGYT
>TRBJ1-1|TRBV27
ASSPDRGRLNTEAF
>TRBJ2-1|TRBV10-3
AIGQGASDEQF
>TRBJ2-1|TRBV5-4
ASSLGGIREEEQF
>TRBJ1-4|TRBV5-1
ASSLIRGEKLF
>TRBJ1-5|TRBV5-6
ASSPGTGSNQPQH
>TRBJ1-5|TRBV28
ASSQAGGRQPQH
>TRBJ1-1|TRBV7-2
ASSLEGLPNTEAF
>TRBJ2-2|TRBV6-1
ASSERDGELF
>TRBJ2-7|TRBV7-2
ASSLGVIGGNGQY
>TRBJ2-3|TRBV15
ATSRDRAEDTQY
>TRBJ2-7|TRBV10-3
AISDQRTGNSYEQY
>TRBJ1-1|TRBV28
ASRIGGLVNTEAF
>TRBJ2-7|TRBV29-1
SGLSLSEKGAYEQY
>TRBJ2-7|TRBV18
ASSPQLSGNEQY
>TRBJ2-5|TRBV7-7
ASSSDGGETQY
>TRBJ2-1|TRBV6-4
ASSEDRGSLFPYNEQF
>TRBJ2-2|TRBV5-1
ASSWDSPNTGELF
>TRBJ2-3|TRBV7-2
ASSKRRPDSTDTQY
>TRBJ2-7|TRBV4-2
ASSHIGEGGISSYEQY
>TRBJ1-1|TRBV19
ASSKGQGGTRAF
>TRBJ1-2|TRBV2
ASSEREGRRYGYT
>TRBJ2-5|TRBV19
ASSIGGSGGVRETQY
>TRBJ2-1|TRBV15
ATSKARGGIDEQF
>TRBJ2-7|TRBV6-6
ASRPGGAAGLYEQY
>TRBJ1-4|TRBV5-4
ASSLDRLNEKLF